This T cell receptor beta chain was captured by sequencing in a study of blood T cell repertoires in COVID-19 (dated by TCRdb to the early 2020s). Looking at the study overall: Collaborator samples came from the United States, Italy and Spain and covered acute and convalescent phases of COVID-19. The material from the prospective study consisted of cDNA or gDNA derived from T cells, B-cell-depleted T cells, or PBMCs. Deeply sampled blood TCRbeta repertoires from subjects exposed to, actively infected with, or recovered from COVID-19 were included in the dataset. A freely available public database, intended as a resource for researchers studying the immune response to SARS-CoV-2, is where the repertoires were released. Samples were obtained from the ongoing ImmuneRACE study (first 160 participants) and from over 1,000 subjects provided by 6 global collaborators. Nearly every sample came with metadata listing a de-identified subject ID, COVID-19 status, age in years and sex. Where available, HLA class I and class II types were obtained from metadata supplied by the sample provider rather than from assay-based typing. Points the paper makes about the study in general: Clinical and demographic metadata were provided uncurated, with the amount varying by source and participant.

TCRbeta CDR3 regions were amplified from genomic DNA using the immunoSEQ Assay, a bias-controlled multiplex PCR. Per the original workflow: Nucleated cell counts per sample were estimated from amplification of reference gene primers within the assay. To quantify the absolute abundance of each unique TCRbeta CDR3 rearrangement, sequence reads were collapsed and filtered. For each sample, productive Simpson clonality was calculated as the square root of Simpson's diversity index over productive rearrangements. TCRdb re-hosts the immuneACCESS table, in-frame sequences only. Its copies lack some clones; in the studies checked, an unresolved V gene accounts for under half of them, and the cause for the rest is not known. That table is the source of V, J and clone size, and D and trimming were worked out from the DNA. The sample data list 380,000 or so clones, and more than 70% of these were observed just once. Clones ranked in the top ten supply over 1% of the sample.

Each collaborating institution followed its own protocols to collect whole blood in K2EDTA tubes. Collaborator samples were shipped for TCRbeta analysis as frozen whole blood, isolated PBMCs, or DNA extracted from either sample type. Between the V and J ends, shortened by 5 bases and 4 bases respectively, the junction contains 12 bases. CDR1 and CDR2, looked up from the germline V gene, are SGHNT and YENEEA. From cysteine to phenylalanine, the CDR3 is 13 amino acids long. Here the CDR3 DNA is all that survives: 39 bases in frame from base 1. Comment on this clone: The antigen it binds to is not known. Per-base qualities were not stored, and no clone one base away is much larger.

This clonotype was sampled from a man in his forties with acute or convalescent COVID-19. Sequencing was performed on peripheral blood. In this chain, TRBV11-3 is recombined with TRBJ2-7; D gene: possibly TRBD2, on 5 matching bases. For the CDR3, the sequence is CASSPGEGYEQYF. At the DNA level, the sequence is TGTGCCAGCAGCCCCGGCGAGGGTTACGAGCAGTACTTC.